Ten or more counts support the clone carrying this T cell receptor beta chain. Its antigen is undetermined. From RNA transcripts, TCR beta CDR3 regions were amplified. TCR CDR3 regions were first amplified by RT-PCR with HTBI primers. TCRdb used MiXCR to reprocess the multiplex PCR reads, holding one entry per CDR3 protein. Here the sample spans approximately 400,000 distinct CDR3 sequences, approximately 13% being singletons. These data originate in a study of T cells in Graves' hyperthyroidism and ophthalmopathy. Broader study findings: The model predicted ophthalmopathy a median approximately seven months before onset. Through a model of 13 V-J features, ophthalmopathy was separated from stable hyperthyroidism.

Per the germline V gene, CDR1 is SGHRS and CDR2 is YFSETQ. V lost 0 bases and J lost 4; bases outside the gene matches: 1. This CDR3 is 14 amino acids long. The V and J genes are TRBV5-1 and TRBJ2-5; 9 nucleotides agree with TRBD2. The sequenced sample was blood. The origin of this receptor is a woman aged 55-69 years with Graves' hyperthyroidism. The CDR3 DNA reads TGCGCCAGCAGCTTGGGCGGGAGGGGAGAGACCCAGTACTTC. This codes for CASSLGGRGETQYF.